The clone carrying this T cell receptor beta chain has at least ten counts. Its antigen is not known. Trimming cost V 3 bases and J 5 bases; bases outside gene matches: 8. This CDR3 contains 15 residues. Germline CDR1 and CDR2: SGHKS and YYEKEE (reference sequence). The entry originates in a study of T cells after yellow fever vaccination. Whole-study results and caveats: Once the booster was given, most primary-vaccination clones reappeared, at approximately 97% for CD4 and roughly 91% for CD8.

TCRdb analysed the 5' RACE reads with MiXCR anew, one entry per CDR3 protein. The data contain about 120,000 distinct CDR3 sequences, about 8.8% of them singletons. The receptor's source is a man younger than 35 who received the YFV17D yellow fever vaccine. Source: CD8+ T cells sorted from PBMCs, taken on the day of the yellow fever booster vaccination. The chain joins TRBV5-5 to TRBJ1-1, with 9 bases matching TRBD1. The CDR3 DNA reads as TGTGCCAGCAGCTCCTCCGGGACAGGGTGGACTGAAGCTTTCTTT. This translates into CASSSSGTGWTEAFF.